The rows below give T cell receptor beta chains drawn from one sample of a study of control samples from healthy donors and cancer patients. Profiled with immunoSEQ multiplex PCR; TCRdb holds only in-frame clones, not every one. The sample holds 70,000 to 75,000 clones; approximately 84% are singletons and the top ten take over 3.5%. Sequences were obtained from blood. The receptor set was obtained from a woman aged 45-65 years in good health. CDR3s include the opening cysteine and the closing phenylalanine or tryptophan.

v_gene,len,CDR3aa
TRBV28,15,CASSTPGVFQETQYF
TRBV4-1,14,CASSPNGPNEKLFF
TRBV28,15,CASSPLDRTNQPQHF
TRBV30,12,CAWSSGQETQYF
TRBV3-1/TRBV3-2,15,CASSQVGGRGLGQFF
TRBV3-1/TRBV3-2,16,CASSQAVTGGDYGYTF
TRBV7-9,16,CASGRGFSQFGETQYF
TRBV7-9,15,CASSSGGQIAEKLFF
TRBV11-2,15,CASSPGQGAETEAFF
TRBV30,15,CAWSYWDSLTDTQYF
TRBV30,13,CAWSRQGRNIQYF
TRBV6-2/TRBV6-3,16,CASSYGHAGGDYEQYF
TRBV27,15,CASSFQRAANEKLFF
TRBV28,17,CASSLKVWTGDSNEQFF
TRBV27,15,CASSFRGAQIDTQYF
TRBV24-1,12,CATRGGGYEQFF
TRBV2,15,CASSSGRADTGELFF
TRBV10-2,13,CASSSTGVEEQYF
TRBV5-5,15,CASSFRTGSNYGYTF
TRBV28,13,CASSFSSTYEQYF
TRBV6-4,15,CASSDSSGDRSPLHF
TRBV28,16,CASSLSGGSYNSPLHF
TRBV6-5,13,CASNAGPKNIQYF
TRBV5-5,14,CASRAGNQNYGYTF
TRBV6-6,14,CASQGLSGTDTQYF
TRBV24-1,15,CATSDWTGGRETQYF
TRBV12-5,14,CASGPGQGDNEQFF
TRBV27,14,CASNPRGGRSPLHF
TRBV7-7,15,CASSLAQGNQETQYF
TRBV6-5,14,CASRDGGREGGYTF
TRBV24-1,15,CATSEFEGGYYGYTF
TRBV10-1,17,CASSDPTGTANTGELFF
TRBV28,15,CASQGAPSPTDTQYF
TRBV4-2,19,CASSQDPPSLSYSNQPQHF
TRBV6-5,11,CASGQGNTIYF